This passage covers 32 T cell receptor beta chains from one sample sequenced in a study of post-analysis software for immune sequencing data. Study findings and constraints: TRBV5-6, TRBV5-1 and TRBV20-1 were among several TRBV segments more frequent in patients than controls.

For these TCRs, the target antigens are not known. Unique-molecular-identifier-tagged TCR beta cDNA libraries were used. TCRdb reprocessed the PCR reads via MiXCR and lists one record per CDR3 protein. The repertoire consists of a few hundred thousand distinct CDR3 sequences, with 30% to 45% occurring once and the leading ten covering roughly an eighth. Sequencing was done on a sample of blood. Every receptor here comes from a girl aged 10-17 years with multiple sclerosis.

This clonotype appeared a single time. V usage is TRBV6-6 and J usage is TRBJ1-5; 7 bases align to TRBD1. CDR3 length: 15 amino acids. The J segment lost 5 bases and the V segment lost 2 bases, leaving 6 bases of the junction unmatched. Germline assignment: CDR1 MNHNY and CDR2 SVGAGI (reference sequence). CDR3 sequence: CASSYQDRADQPQHF. The CDR3 nucleotides read TGTGCCAGCAGTTACCAAGACAGGGCGGATCAGCCCCAGCATTTT.

This chain uses TRBV15 with TRBJ2-7, with 7 bases fitting TRBD1. The CDR3 is 14 residues long. Trimming took 0 bases from V and 4 from J; bases not matched to a gene: 3. The germline V gene has CDR1 LNHNV and CDR2 YYDKDF (reference sequence). This chain's CDR3 is CATSRDRGLYEQYF. The CDR3 bases are TGTGCCACCAGCAGAGACAGGGGGTTGTACGAGCAGTACTTC.

The chain links TRBV6-5 to TRBJ1-2; D perhaps matches TRBD1 (5 bases). The CDR3 contains 17 residues. V lost 0 bases and J lost 3, with 17 bases in between. Germline V CDR1 and CDR2: MNHEY, SVGAGI. The CDR3 region is CASSYSGSGGIYYGYTF. Here the CDR3 DNA reads TGTGCCAGCAGTTACTCGGGGAGTGGGGGAATTTACTATGGCTACACCTTC.

The V gene is TRBV6-1, the J gene TRBJ1-2, with D unclear. The CDR3 is made up of 12 amino acids. Germline V lookup: CDR1 MNHNS, CDR2 SASEGT. Here the CDR3 DNA reads TGTGGAGGGTCGGACGTGGGCTATGGCTACACCTTC. This gives the protein CGGSDVGYGYTF.

J is TRBJ1-1 and V is TRBV4-3, with D unclear. Trimming pared 4 bases from V and 1 base from J, leaving 13 bases between. The CDR3 runs 15 residues. CDR1 is LGHNA, CDR2 YSLEER, per germline. Here the CDR3 reads CASSLGTTENTEAFF. The DNA of the CDR3 is TGCGCCAGCAGCCTCGGAACTACGGAGAACACTGAAGCTTTCTTT.

V and J are TRBV2 and TRBJ2-5, with D perhaps being TRBD1 or TRBD2 (6 bases each). Germline CDR1 SNHLY, CDR2 FYNNEI. Between the trimmed V and J ends, which lost 2 bases and 4 bases, there was a span of 17 bases. This CDR3 region has 16 residues. CDR3 DNA sequence: TGTGCCAGCAGTGAATGGGGCAGGGGAGGAGGAGAGACCCAGTACTTC. This encodes CASSEWGRGGGETQYF.

This clonotype occurred a few times. The rearrangement links TRBV7-8 to TRBJ2-7, with D perhaps matching TRBD1 (6 bases). The CDR3 spans 16 residues. V was clipped by 7 bases and J by 4 bases, with 23 bases between them. Per the germline V gene, CDR1 is SGHVS and CDR2 is FQNEAQ. This CDR3 is CASTKGVVGARYEQYF. The DNA of the CDR3 is TGTGCCAGCACCAAAGGGGTTGTGGGGGCGAGGTACGAGCAGTACTTC.

This clonotype has a handful of counts. The rearrangement links TRBV29-1 to TRBJ2-7, with D unclear. The ends were cut back, 4 bases at V and 0 bases at J, with 10 bases in the middle. Germline loops: CDR1 SQVTM, CDR2 ANQGSEA. The CDR3 has 13 residues. The CDR3 loop is CSVVRGFSYEQYF. The CDR3 region has the DNA TGCAGCGTTGTGAGAGGATTCTCCTACGAGCAGTACTTC.

This clonotype has ten or more counts. This chain uses TRBV28 with TRBJ1-5, with TRBD1 matching 10 bases. This CDR3 contains 15 residues. Germline CDR1 is MDHEN and CDR2 is SYDVKM. V lost 8 bases to trimming and J lost 6 bases; unmatched junction nucleotides: 10. In DNA form, the CDR3 reads TGTGCCAGCGGTAGGGACAGGGGAGAGGTTCAGCCCCAGCATTTT. The encoded protein is CASGRDRGEVQPQHF.

V usage is TRBV7-2 and J usage is TRBJ1-1; TRBD1 matches 7 bases. This CDR3 comprises 13 residues. CDR1 SGHTA and CDR2 FQGNSA come from the germline V gene. V lost 4 bases to trimming and J lost 5 bases; unmatched junction nucleotides: 4. The chain's CDR3 is CASSSGQRTEAFF. CDR3 in DNA: TGTGCCAGCAGCTCGGGACAGCGGACTGAAGCTTTCTTT.

A few counts support this clonotype. The rearrangement links TRBV20-1 to TRBJ2-5; 8 positions agree with TRBD1. The CDR3 covers 14 residues. Unmatched junction bases numbered 4, after V lost 3 bases and J lost 1 base. The germline V gene has CDR1 DFQATT and CDR2 SNEGSKA (reference sequence). The CDR3 DNA follows: TGCAGTGCTAGTGTTACAGGGGGCCAAGAGACCCAGTACTTC. It codes for CSASVTGGQETQYF.

Concerning this clonotype itself: Its ends do not fully match the called genes, so a read error is possible. Here the CDR3 reads CSARSGGPGERFF. CDR3 nucleotides: TGCAGTGCTAGGTCGGGGGGGCCCGGGGAGCGGTTTTTT. V and J are TRBV20-1 and TRBJ2-2; 8 bases fit TRBD2. This CDR3 is 13 amino acids long. Germline V CDR1 and CDR2: DFQATT, SNEGSKA (reference sequence).

There are a few counts of this clonotype. The gene calls are TRBV29-1 and TRBJ2-1; maybe TRBD1 (7 bases). Germline assignment: CDR1 SQVTM and CDR2 ANQGSEA. This CDR3 is 15 amino acids long. V was pared by 6 bases and J by 4 bases, with 19 bases between. The CDR3 spells CSVKGSGGTYNEQFF. In nucleotides, the CDR3 is TGCAGCGTGAAGGGGTCAGGGGGGACATACAATGAGCAGTTCTTC.

There are a few counts of this clonotype. The V call is TRBV4-1, the J call TRBJ2-4, with D perhaps TRBD2 (6 bases). CDR3 length equals 14 residues. V was pared by 1 base and J by 8 bases, with 12 bases between. Germline CDR1 reads MGHRA; CDR2 reads YSYEKL. The CDR3 nucleotides read TGCGCCAGCAGCCAAGTCCCGCGGAGGGACATTCAGTACTTC. Encoded protein: CASSQVPRRDIQYF.

This clonotype was seen only once. A much larger clone is a single base away; this may be a read error. The J gene is TRBJ2-6, the V gene TRBV12-3 or TRBV12-4; the D is unclear. CDR3 size: 16 residues. In DNA form, the CDR3 reads TGTGCCCGCAGTCCCGGCGACTTGGCCGGGGCCAACGTCCTGACTTTC. This translates into CARSPGDLAGANVLTF.

Points on this clonotype: Germline and junction disagree at one end, which may indicate a read error. The gene calls are TRBV4-1 and TRBJ2-1; 10 bases match TRBD1. The CDR3 is 13 residues long. Germline V gene lookup returns CDR1 MGHRA and CDR2 YSYEKL. CDR3: CASSLGQGHEQFF. The CDR3 DNA follows: TGCGCCAGCAGCCTGGGACAGGGGCATGAACAGTTCTTC.

In this sample, this clonotype turned up a few times. V is TRBV27 and J is TRBJ2-7, with D uncertain. CDR3 size: 15 residues. The germline CDR1 and CDR2 sequences are MNHEY and SMNVEV (reference sequence). The V and J ends lost 4 bases and 0 bases respectively, with 13 bases between them. CDR3 protein: CASSSITLSSYEQYF. CDR3 nucleotide sequence: TGTGCCAGCAGTTCCATCACCTTAAGCTCCTACGAGCAGTACTTC.

This clonotype has just a few counts. The rearrangement joins TRBV6-5 to TRBJ2-6; the D call may be TRBD1 or TRBD2 (5 bases each). V was trimmed by 6 bases and J by 4 bases, leaving 10 bases between them. Germline V gene lookup returns CDR1 MNHEY and CDR2 SVGAGI. CDR3 length: 14 residues. CDR3 nucleotides: TGTGCCAGCAGGTCAGGGACCGGGGCCAACGTCCTGACTTTC. This codes for CASRSGTGANVLTF.

This clonotype came up a few times. The chain is built from TRBV29-1 and TRBJ2-1; D might be TRBD2 (6 bases). Trimming removed 2 bases at V and 4 bases at J, with 15 bases between. Germline V lookup: CDR1 SQVTM, CDR2 ANQGSEA. The CDR3 runs to 15 residues. CDR3 DNA sequence: TGCAGCGTTGAATCTCGACTAGTGAATTACAATGAGCAGTTCTTC. It translates to CSVESRLVNYNEQFF.

This clonotype has just a few counts. The chain recombines TRBV5-1 with TRBJ2-3; TRBD1 matches 8 bases. This CDR3 comprises 15 residues. J gave up 0 bases and V 0 bases, and 0 bases lay outside the gene matches. Germline CDR1 and CDR2: SGHRS and YFSETQ. Here the CDR3 reads CASSLGDRSTDTQYF. Here the CDR3 DNA reads TGCGCCAGCAGCTTGGGGGACAGGAGCACAGATACGCAGTATTTT.

As to this clonotype: One junction end does not reproduce the germline sequence, and a read error may be involved. The chain joins TRBV3-1 to TRBJ2-5; D might be TRBD1 (5 bases). The J call may be in error: the DNA end matches TRBJ2-7 better. Germline assignment: CDR1 LGHDT and CDR2 YNNKEL (reference sequence). The CDR3 is 15 amino acids. The CDR3: CVSSQGDRNSYEQYF. As DNA, the CDR3 is TGTGTCAGCAGCCAAGGAGACAGAAACTCCTACGAGCAGTACTTC.

The V call is TRBV13, the J call TRBJ1-1, with 8 bases aligning to TRBD1. Germline CDR1 and CDR2: PRHDT and FYEKMQ (reference sequence). Losses at the gene ends were 9 bases for V and 4 bases for J; bases not matched to a gene: 1. This CDR3 contains 11 residues. Written as DNA, the CDR3 is TGTGCCAGTACAGGGGGCACTGAAGCTTTCTTT. Protein product: CASTGGTEAFF.

The J gene is TRBJ2-7, the V gene TRBV18; TRBD1 aligns across 9 bases. J gave up 5 bases and V 3 bases, and 5 bases lay outside the gene matches. The length of the CDR3 is 14 residues. The germline V gene encodes CDR1 KGHSH and CDR2 LQKENI. CDR3 bases: TGTGCCAGCTCACCGGGACAGGGTAGGAACGAGCAGTACTTC. Its translation: CASSPGQGRNEQYF.

Ten or more counts support this clonotype. The chain carries TRBV5-6 and TRBJ2-5; the match to TRBD2 covers 8 bases. With V trimmed by 0 bases and J by 2 bases, 3 bases remained unmatched. CDR1 and CDR2 from the germline V gene are SGHDT and YYEEEE. The length of the CDR3 is 15 residues. The CDR3 nucleotides are TGTGCCAGCAGCTTGGCGGGAGGGCCGCAAGAGACCCAGTACTTC. It yields the protein CASSLAGGPQETQYF. Supplemented by reference TRBV5-6 and TRBJ2-5, the full variable domain reads DAGVTQSPTHLIKTRGQQVTLRCSPKSGHDTVSWYQQALGQGPQFIFQYYEEEERQRGNFPDRFSGHQFPNYSSELNVNALLLGDSALYLCASSLAGGPQETQYFGPGTRLLVL.

This clonotype was seen a handful of times. This chain links TRBV4-1 with TRBJ2-7; the D gene is possibly TRBD1 (5 bases). CDR3 length equals 16 residues. The ends were cut back, 1 base at V and 3 bases at J, with 16 bases in the middle. Germline V lookup: CDR1 MGHRA, CDR2 YSYEKL. The CDR3, as DNA: TGCGCCAGCAGCCAAGTCGCGCGACAGACGAACTACGAGCAGTACTTC. The encoded protein is CASSQVARQTNYEQYF.

This chain connects TRBV18 to TRBJ2-4, with 7 nucleotides matching TRBD1. The J call is in doubt because the DNA end fits TRBJ2-7 better. This CDR3 is 16 amino acids long. The V gene's germline CDR1 is KGHSH and CDR2 LQKENI. The CDR3 DNA reads TGTGCCAGCTCACCCTTCCGGGACAGCTTTCGAGACGAGCAGTACTTC. This sequence encodes CASSPFRDSFRDEQYF.

The rearrangement links TRBV2 to TRBJ2-2, with D possibly being TRBD1 (5 bases). The CDR3 runs 13 residues. V dropped 6 bases and J dropped 4 bases, with 9 bases sitting between them. Germline loops: CDR1 SNHLY, CDR2 FYNNEI. CDR3 protein: CASRGRATGELFF. The CDR3 DNA sequence: TGTGCCAGCAGGGGCAGGGCCACCGGGGAGCTGTTTTTT.

This clonotype occurred a few times. This chain links TRBV10-3 with TRBJ2-3; 7 bases fit TRBD1. The junction had 8 bases not matched to a gene; V was cut back by 6 bases and J by 2 bases. This CDR3 has 15 amino acids. CDR1 ENHRY and CDR2 SYGVKD come from the germline V gene. CDR3 protein: CAIRKGAGDTDTQYF. The CDR3 coding sequence is TGTGCCATCAGAAAGGGGGCTGGTGACACAGATACGCAGTATTTT.

The chain links TRBV4-2 to TRBJ1-4, with 7 bases identical to TRBD1. The germline gives CDR1 LGHNA, CDR2 YNFKEQ. This CDR3 has 15 residues. J was trimmed by 5 bases and V by 4 bases; bases with no gene match: 7. The CDR3 spells CASSLWDRLNEKLFF. CDR3 in DNA: TGTGCCAGCAGCCTCTGGGACAGACTAAATGAAAAACTGTTTTTT.

The J gene is TRBJ2-7, the V gene TRBV28, with D unclear. V dropped 2 bases and J dropped 4 bases, with 15 bases sitting between them. Germline-derived CDR1 and CDR2 are MDHEN and SYDVKM. The CDR3 runs 15 residues. The DNA of the CDR3 is TGTGCCAGCAGTTTAGTCTCCCCCTCTGGGTACGAGCAGTACTTC. It translates to CASSLVSPSGYEQYF.

This clonotype came up a few times. The gene calls are TRBV20-1 and TRBJ2-3; the D is unclear. V shed 1 base and J shed 0 bases, with 14 bases lying between them. Germline V CDR1 and CDR2: DFQATT, SNEGSKA (reference sequence). This CDR3 has 16 residues. CDR3 coding DNA: TGCAGTGCTAGAGCGCAGTACGCACCTAGCACAGATACGCAGTATTTT. It codes for CSARAQYAPSTDTQYF.

This clonotype is medium-sized within its sample. This chain connects TRBV15 to TRBJ2-5; D might be TRBD2 (5 bases). The CDR3 is 13 amino acids. V lost 2 bases to trimming and J lost 4 bases, with 8 bases between them. Germline V gene data show CDR1 as LNHNV and CDR2 as YYDKDF (reference sequence). In DNA, the CDR3 is TGTGCCACCAGCAGATTTGGAGGAGAGACCCAGTACTTC. Translating gives CATSRFGGETQYF.